This T cell receptor (beta chain) was captured by sequencing in a study of T-cell memory formation after mild COVID-19. The study's findings and limits: Unconfirmed was the SARS-CoV-2 specificity of second-wave clones that peaked on day 37. Memory from before infection featured some responding clones, which suggests cross-reactive memory joined. Mostly located in CM and EM were contracting CD4+ clones, with contracting CD8+ clones located in EMRA.

Of note for this clonotype: Its specificity is unknown.

5'RACE with constant-segment primers built TCRalpha and TCRbeta cDNA libraries with UMIs. Each CDR3 protein gets one entry after TCRdb re-called the 5' RACE reads with MiXCR. This sample carries 300,000 to 350,000 distinct CDR3 sequences, over 10% of them seen once, and the ten largest clones take around 21%. Trimming pared 5 bases from V and 0 bases from J, leaving 10 bases between. In germline, CDR1 is DFQATT, CDR2 SNEGSKA (reference sequence). CDR3 length: 13 amino acids. This clonotype was obtained from a man younger than 35 who had mild COVID-19 (a few samples of this study predate the infection). Cell type and time point are not known. The chain links TRBV20-1 to TRBJ2-5, with TRBD1 as a possible D gene (6 bases). Sequences were obtained from PBMCs or a T cell subset sorted from them (not recorded which). The CDR3 region has the DNA TGCAGTGCTTACAGGGACAACCAAGAGACCCAGTACTTC. As protein: CSAYRDNQETQYF.